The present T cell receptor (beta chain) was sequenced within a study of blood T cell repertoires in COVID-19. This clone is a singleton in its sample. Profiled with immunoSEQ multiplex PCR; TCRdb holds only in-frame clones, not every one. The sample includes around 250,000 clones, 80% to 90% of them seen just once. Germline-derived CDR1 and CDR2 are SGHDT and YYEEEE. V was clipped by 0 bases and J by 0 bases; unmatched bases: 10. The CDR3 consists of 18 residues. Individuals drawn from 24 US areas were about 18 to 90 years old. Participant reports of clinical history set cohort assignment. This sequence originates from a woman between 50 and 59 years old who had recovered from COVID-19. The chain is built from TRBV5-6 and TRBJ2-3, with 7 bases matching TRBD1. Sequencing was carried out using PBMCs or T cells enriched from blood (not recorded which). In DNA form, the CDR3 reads TGTGCCAGCAGCTTGGCCATCGGGACAGCCAGAAGCACAGATACGCAGTATTTT. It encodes CASSLAIGTARSTDTQYF.